Sequencing of this T cell receptor (beta chain) was carried out in a study of cytomegalovirus exposure and HLA in healthy donors (dated by TCRdb to 2017 to 2019). Study-wide context: An earlier analysis of some 600 of the donors reported 250 to 300 Gb of sequence data and 117 million unique TCR beta sequences obtained from about 179 million T cells. Roughly 300 gigabases of sequencing data and approximately 80 million unique TCR sequences were included in an early release covering roughly 600 HLA-typed donors. Of the approximately 400 genotyped donors, about 84% fell in the genetic ancestry cluster associated with self-reported Caucasian donors. The study aimed to test whether cataloging public T cell receptors could reveal signatures of past pathogen exposure. The T cell repertoires of several hundred subjects were profiled by immunosequencing and related to cytomegalovirus serostatus. In addition to the first cohort of roughly 700 subjects, a separate validation cohort of 130 or so different subjects was used. To predict cytomegalovirus infection status, the study combined high-throughput TCR immunosequencing, statistical association of individual TCRs with disease status, and machine learning. A later analysis re-examined previously published TCR beta repertoires from more than 550 donors and added high-resolution HLA genotyping to investigate patterns of TCR occurrence. The later analysis used no new phenotypic data to find candidate immune exposures, relying instead on TCR beta sequences and their occurrence across donors. In an earlier analysis of more than 550 of the donors, high-throughput TCR beta sequencing was used to judge whether each TCR beta V gene segment behaved as functional or pseudogenic. Alongside the repertoire data, information on donor age, sex, ethnicity and CMV serostatus was compiled. A later genetic analysis took genome-wide SNP genotypes for about 55% of the roughly 670 donors and used that subset as a discovery cohort. All discovery cohort repertoires had been generated on a single sequencing platform. HLA typing included class I and class II loci at four-digit resolution. The number of typed donors differed by locus: about 629-640 for A, B, C, DRB1 and DQB1; 500 to 550 for DQA1; 606 for DPA1; and around 490 for DPB1. A few DR-DQ haplotypes were treated as single units for association and clustering because of strong linkage in the cohort. Across approximately 400 genotyped donors of the cohort, an average of about 240,000 unique TCR beta nucleotide sequences per donor were sequenced, and roughly 20% of those sequences were non-productive.

As for this clone: Its antigen is unknown. Per-base qualities were not stored, and no clone one base away is much larger.

Findings and caveats that apply to the study as a whole: Linkage disequilibrium might explain the correlated functional status among segregating V segments, but an unknown experimental factor could not be excluded. A later genetic analysis reported fewer N-insertions in productive TCRs among donors in an Asian-associated ancestry cluster than the roughly 700-donor mean. In a later analysis, HLA-associated TCR beta chains showed more clonal expansion and lower generation probabilities than non-associated chains that were equally common. The earlier analysis of 450 to 700 of the donors excluded about 16 rarely observed V segments, including chromosome 9 orphons, because counts were too low. Sequencing depth was assumed to be roughly uniform across donors in the presence/absence analyses, though that assumption may not hold. Cytomegalovirus status was reported to be diagnosed by the classifier with high specificity and sensitivity in both the original and validation cohorts. The study listed approximately 160 TCR beta chains as associated with cytomegalovirus. Some IMGT-functional V segments, including TRBV6-2 and TRBV6-3, could not be told apart with the 87-base-pair reads, so those segments were excluded. Because some donors lacked HLA typing at each locus, the association tests relied only on the typed subset. A further reported finding was that TCR beta sequences accurately predicted the HLA-A and HLA-B alleles for most subjects in the first cohort. In this cohort, only TCR beta chains were sequenced, and detectable features were limited by the absence of alpha or paired-chain data. In a later analysis, the rate of TCR association differed among HLA loci, with DRB1 alleles having the most associated TCRs and HLA-C alleles having the fewest. The authors suggested that the approach could potentially be extended to other disease states and immunological phenotypes. A few of the identified cytomegalovirus-associated TCR beta chains were confirmed in vitro to be specific for cytomegalovirus antigens. Most CMV-associated TCR beta chains appeared to be HLA-restricted in a later analysis, and the HLA associations seemed to be driven largely by CMV exposure. Across donors, most TCR sequences were observed very rarely, whereas some public TCRs were present in many individuals. For the cohort, immune exposure information was limited to CMV serostatus. When HLA alleles, especially DR and DQ, strongly co-occurred, attributing TCR associations to individual alleles was difficult. Broadly in line with IMGT annotations, most TCR beta V segments showed up in productive rearrangements about 90% or about 30% of the time in an earlier analysis of around 550 of the donors. In a later genetic analysis, a missense DCLRE1C variant was associated with V-gene and J-gene trimming of TCR beta chains, and the association was replicated in an independent cohort. A cluster of highly shared sequence variants was judged likely to represent a technical artifact of the sequencing pipeline. According to a later analysis, parvovirus B19, influenza, CMV and Epstein-Barr virus appeared linked to several top co-occurrence clusters. Specific HLA alleles were associated with about 17,000 TCR beta sequences at a false discovery rate of 0.05 in a later analysis.

Libraries were constructed by the immunoSEQ multiplex PCR assay. The multiplex PCR relied on a mix of 60 forward primers for TCR Vbeta segments and 13 reverse primers for TCR Jbeta segments. The CDR3 region of rearranged TCR beta genes was amplified from genomic DNA by a multiplex PCR assay. On the Illumina HiSeq System, the amplified TCR beta libraries were sequenced as 87-base-pair reads. Concerning the study's data processing: Across the roughly 700 repertoires, a later analysis counted tens of millions of unique TCR beta chains, around 11 million of which were shared by at least two donors. To remove PCR and sequencing errors, raw reads were error-corrected and collapsed into unique sequences using a nearest-neighbor algorithm that merged closely related sequences. CDR3 sequences were aligned to IMGT reference sequences to assign V, D and J gene segments. For a sequence to be retained, a match of at least six nucleotides to both a V gene segment and a J gene segment was required. A rearrangement was called productive if the CDR3 had no stop codons and remained in frame with V and J, and every other rearrangement was called non-productive. CDR3 was defined according to IMGT convention as the region running from the second conserved V-encoded cysteine to the conserved J-encoded phenylalanine. The earlier analysis of some 540 of the donors excluded any sequence lacking an unambiguous match to a single V gene segment. An earlier analysis of some 500 of the donors classified V segments as functional when productive rearrangements were above 56.7% and as segregating when the standard deviation between donors was above 5%. A statistical classification framework was built to diagnose cytomegalovirus status from the catalog of TCR beta chain sequences. In a later analysis, V and J genes were assigned by comparing TCR nucleotide sequences against IMGT/GENE-DB human TR gene sequences. A later analysis assigned CDR3 sequences and most-parsimonious VDJ recombination scenarios with the TCRdist pipeline. In a later analysis, each TCR beta chain was defined by its CDR3 amino acid sequence together with its V-gene family, and reads without a unique V-gene family were excluded. To address suspected cross-contamination and a sequencing artifact, a later analysis removed under 600 highly shared, low-generation-probability nucleotide sequences. In a later analysis, a clonal expansion index was calculated for each public chain from normalized within-repertoire ranks of inferred template counts. A later analysis computed generation probabilities with a VDJ recombination model fitted to out-of-frame rearrangements, and checked the results against IGoR. In a later analysis, hypergeometric tests were used to score TCR-TCR, TCR-HLA and TCR-CMV co-occurrence, with a repertoire-size bias correction applied to TCR pairs. In a later analysis, false discovery rates were estimated by permuting HLA or CMV assignments 20 times. In a later analysis, co-occurring TCRs were grouped using DBSCAN, and TCRdist sequence similarity was added for clustering within HLA-allele-positive subsets. For co-occurrence clustering, repertoires with fewer than 30,000 or more than 120,000 public chains were excluded, along with roughly five repertoires with anomalous nucleotide sharing. TCRdb holds this immuneACCESS table with in-frame rearrangements only. Some clones are missing; in checked studies, unresolved V genes explain under half, and the rest has no known cause. V, J and clone size are taken as reported in that table, and D and trimming were inferred from the DNA itself. The sample table records some 200,000 clones; around 86% of these occur just once. Roughly 0.75% of the sample is in the top ten clones.

The germline V and J ends show losses of 0 bases and 5 bases respectively, and no gene match explains 7 bases of the junction. Based on the germline V gene, the CDR1 and CDR2 sequences are SGHRS and YFSETQ. Inclusive of the bounding cysteine and phenylalanine, the CDR3 is 15 residues long. CDR3 DNA only is kept here, 45 bases in frame from base 1. In total, just over 650 healthy bone marrow donors made up the cohort. At the time of sampling, every cohort member was nominally healthy, though immune exposures that went unrecorded were likely present. The donor tested CMV seronegative, placing the donor among the 350 or so seronegative members of the cohort. A peripheral blood sample was collected from each donor, and TCR beta sequencing was performed on peripheral blood mononuclear cells. Genomic DNA was extracted from the blood cell samples with the Qiagen DNeasy Blood Extraction Kit.

The rearrangement combines TRBV5-1 with TRBJ2-5, with 7 bases aligning to TRBD2. The sequence came from a woman between 18 and 29 years old in good health and CMV-seronegative. The sample taken for sequencing was PBMCs. The DNA sequence is TGCGCCAGCAGCTTGGAGTGGGGGGGGAAGGAGACCCAGTACTTC. Protein translation: CASSLEWGGKETQYF.